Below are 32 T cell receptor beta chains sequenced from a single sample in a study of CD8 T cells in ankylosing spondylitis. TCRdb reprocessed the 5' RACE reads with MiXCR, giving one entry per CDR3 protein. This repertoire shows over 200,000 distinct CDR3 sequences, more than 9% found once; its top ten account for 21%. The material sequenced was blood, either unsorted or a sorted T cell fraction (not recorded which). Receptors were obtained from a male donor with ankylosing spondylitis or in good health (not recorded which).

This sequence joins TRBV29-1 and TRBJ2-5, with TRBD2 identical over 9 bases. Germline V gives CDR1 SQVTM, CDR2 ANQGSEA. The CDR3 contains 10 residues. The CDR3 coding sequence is TGCGGTAGCGGGGGAGAGACCCAGTACTTC. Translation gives CGSGGETQYF. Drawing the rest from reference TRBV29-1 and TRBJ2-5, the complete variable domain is SAVISQKPSRDICQRGTSLTIQCQVDSQVTMMFWYRQQPGQSLTLIATANQGSEATYESGFVIDKFPISRPNLTFSTLTVSNMSPEDSSIYLCGSGGETQYFGPGTRLLVL.

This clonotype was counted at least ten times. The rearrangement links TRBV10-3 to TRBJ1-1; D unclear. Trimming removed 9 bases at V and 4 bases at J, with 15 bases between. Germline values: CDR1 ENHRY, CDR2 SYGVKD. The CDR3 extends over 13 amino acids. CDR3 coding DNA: TGTGCCATTCTCCCCGACGTCGGCACTGAAGCTTTCTTT. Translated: CAILPDVGTEAFF.

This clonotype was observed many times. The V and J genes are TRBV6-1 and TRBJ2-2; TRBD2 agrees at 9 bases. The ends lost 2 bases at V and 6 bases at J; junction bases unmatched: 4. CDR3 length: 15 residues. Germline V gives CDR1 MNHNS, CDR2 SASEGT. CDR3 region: CASSEPAGGPGELFF. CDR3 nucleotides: TGTGCCAGCAGTGAACCCGCGGGGGGGCCCGGGGAGCTGTTTTTT.

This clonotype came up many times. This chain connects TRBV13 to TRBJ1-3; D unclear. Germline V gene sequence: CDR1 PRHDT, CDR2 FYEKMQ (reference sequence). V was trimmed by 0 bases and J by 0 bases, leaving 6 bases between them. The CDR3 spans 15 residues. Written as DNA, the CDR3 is TGTGCCAGCAGCTTAGGGAAGATCTCTGGAAACACCATATATTTT. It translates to CASSLGKISGNTIYF.

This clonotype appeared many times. The CDR3 loop reads CASSLMRLMYEQYF. CDR3 DNA sequence: TGTGCCAGCAGCTTAATGAGACTGATGTACGAGCAGTACTTC. The J gene is TRBJ2-7, the V gene TRBV7-2; D uncertain. CDR1 is SGHTA, CDR2 FQGNSA, per germline. The germline V and J ends were trimmed by 2 bases and 4 bases, with 12 bases remaining between them. This CDR3 contains 14 residues.

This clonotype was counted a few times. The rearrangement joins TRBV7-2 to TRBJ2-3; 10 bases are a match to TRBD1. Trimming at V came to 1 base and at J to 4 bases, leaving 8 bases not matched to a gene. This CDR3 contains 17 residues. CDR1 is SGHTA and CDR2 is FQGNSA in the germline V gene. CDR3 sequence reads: CASSLGLGTGVPDTQYF. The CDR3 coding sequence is TGTGCCAGCAGCTTAGGACTCGGGACAGGGGTTCCAGATACGCAGTATTTT.

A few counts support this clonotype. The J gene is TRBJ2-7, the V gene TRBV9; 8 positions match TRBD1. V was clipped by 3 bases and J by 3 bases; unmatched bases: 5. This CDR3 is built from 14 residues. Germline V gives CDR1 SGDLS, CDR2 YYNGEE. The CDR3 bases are TGTGCCAGCAGCGCTTCCGGGACAGGCTACGAGCAGTACTTC. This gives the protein CASSASGTGYEQYF.

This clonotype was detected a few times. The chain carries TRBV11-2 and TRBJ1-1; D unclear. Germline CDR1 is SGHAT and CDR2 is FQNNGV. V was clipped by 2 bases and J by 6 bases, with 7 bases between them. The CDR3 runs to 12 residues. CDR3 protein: CASSLSSPEAFF. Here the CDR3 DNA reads TGTGCCAGCAGCTTATCTAGCCCTGAAGCTTTCTTT.

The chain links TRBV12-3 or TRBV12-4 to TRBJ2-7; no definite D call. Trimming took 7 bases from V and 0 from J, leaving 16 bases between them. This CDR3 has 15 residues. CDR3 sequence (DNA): TGTGCCAGCACCGCGAGTCAGTTGACCTCCTACGAGCAGTACTTC. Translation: CASTASQLTSYEQYF.

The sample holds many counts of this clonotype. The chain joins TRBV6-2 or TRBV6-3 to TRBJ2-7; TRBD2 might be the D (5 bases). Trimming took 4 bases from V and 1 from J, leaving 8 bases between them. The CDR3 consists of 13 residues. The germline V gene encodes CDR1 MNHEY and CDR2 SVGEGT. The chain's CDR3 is CASSFGGSYEQYF. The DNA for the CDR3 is TGTGCCAGCAGTTTTGGCGGGTCCTACGAGCAGTACTTC.

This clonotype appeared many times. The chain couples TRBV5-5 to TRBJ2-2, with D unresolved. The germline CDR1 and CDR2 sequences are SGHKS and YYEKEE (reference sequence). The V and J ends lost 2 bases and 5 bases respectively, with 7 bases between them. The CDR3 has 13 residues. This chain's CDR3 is CASSFTITGELFF. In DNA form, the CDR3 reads TGTGCCAGCAGCTTTACAATTACCGGGGAGCTGTTTTTT. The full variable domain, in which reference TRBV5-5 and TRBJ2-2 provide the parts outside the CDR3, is DAGVTQSPTHLIKTRGQQVTLRCSPISGHKSVSWYQQVLGQGPQFIFQYYEKEERGRGNFPDRFSARQFPNYSSELNVNALLLGDSALYLCASSFTITGELFFGEGSRLTVL.

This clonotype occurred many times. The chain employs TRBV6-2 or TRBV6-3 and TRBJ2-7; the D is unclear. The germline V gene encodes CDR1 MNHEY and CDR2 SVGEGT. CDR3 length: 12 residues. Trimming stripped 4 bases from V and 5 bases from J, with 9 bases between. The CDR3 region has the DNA TGTGCCAGCAGTTTCGAAAACCACGAGCAGTACTTC. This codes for CASSFENHEQYF.

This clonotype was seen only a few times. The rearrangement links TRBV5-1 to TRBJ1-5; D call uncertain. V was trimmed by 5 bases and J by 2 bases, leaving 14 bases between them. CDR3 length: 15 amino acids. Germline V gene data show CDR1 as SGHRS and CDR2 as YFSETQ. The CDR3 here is CASSPGPEGNQPQHF. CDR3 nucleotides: TGCGCCAGCAGTCCTGGACCCGAGGGCAATCAGCCCCAGCATTTT.

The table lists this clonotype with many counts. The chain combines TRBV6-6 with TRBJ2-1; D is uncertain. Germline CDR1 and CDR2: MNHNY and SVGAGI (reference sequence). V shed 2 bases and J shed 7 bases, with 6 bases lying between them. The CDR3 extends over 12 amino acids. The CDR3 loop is CASSYSSNEQFF. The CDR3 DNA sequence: TGTGCCAGCAGTTACAGCAGTAATGAGCAGTTCTTC.

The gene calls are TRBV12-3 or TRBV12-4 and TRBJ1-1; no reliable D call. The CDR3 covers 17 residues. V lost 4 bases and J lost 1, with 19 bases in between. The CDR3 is CASSSTITRVSNTEAFF. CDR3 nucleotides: TGTGCCAGCAGTTCCACCATTACGCGTGTCTCGAACACTGAAGCTTTCTTT.

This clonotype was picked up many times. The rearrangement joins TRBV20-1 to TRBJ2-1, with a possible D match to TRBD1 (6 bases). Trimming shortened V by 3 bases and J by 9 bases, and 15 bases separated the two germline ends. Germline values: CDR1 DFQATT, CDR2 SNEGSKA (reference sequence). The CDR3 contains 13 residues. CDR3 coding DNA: TGCAGTGCTAGGCATGAAAGCAGGGGTGAGCAGTTCTTC. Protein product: CSARHESRGEQFF.

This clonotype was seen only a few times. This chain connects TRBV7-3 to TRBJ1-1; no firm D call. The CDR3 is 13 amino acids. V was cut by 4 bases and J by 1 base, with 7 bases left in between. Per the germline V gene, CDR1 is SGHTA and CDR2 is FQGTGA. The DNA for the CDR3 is TGTGCCAGCAGCTCAAGGGCGAACACTGAAGCTTTCTTT. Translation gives CASSSRANTEAFF.

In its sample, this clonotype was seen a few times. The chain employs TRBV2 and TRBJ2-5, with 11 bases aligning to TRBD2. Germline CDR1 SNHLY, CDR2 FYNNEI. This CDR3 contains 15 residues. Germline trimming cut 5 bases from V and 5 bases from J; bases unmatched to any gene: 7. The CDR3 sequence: CASSSGTSGFETQYF. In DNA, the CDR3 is TGTGCCAGCAGTTCTGGGACTAGCGGTTTCGAGACCCAGTACTTC.

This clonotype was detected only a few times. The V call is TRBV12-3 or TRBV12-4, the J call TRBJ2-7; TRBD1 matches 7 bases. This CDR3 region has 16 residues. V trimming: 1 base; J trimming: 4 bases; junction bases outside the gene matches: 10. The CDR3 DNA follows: TGTGCCAGCAGTTTAGTATCCACAGGGGCCCCTTACGAGCAGTACTTC. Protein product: CASSLVSTGAPYEQYF.

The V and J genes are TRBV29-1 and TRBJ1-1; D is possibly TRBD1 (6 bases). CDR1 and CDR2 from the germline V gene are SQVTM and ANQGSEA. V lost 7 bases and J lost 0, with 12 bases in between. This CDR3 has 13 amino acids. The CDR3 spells CSGIGQMNTEAFF. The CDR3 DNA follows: TGCAGCGGGATCGGACAGATGAACACTGAAGCTTTCTTT.

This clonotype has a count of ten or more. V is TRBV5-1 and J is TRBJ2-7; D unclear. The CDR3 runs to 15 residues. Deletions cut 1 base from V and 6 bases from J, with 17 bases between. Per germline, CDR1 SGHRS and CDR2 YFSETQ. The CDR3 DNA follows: TGCGCCAGCAGCTTGTCTCTTGAGTGGGGTGGCGAGCAGTACTTC. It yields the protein CASSLSLEWGGEQYF.

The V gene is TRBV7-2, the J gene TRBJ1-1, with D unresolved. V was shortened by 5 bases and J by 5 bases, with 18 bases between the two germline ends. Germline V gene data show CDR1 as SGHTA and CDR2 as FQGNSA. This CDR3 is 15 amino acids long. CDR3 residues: CASSPNRPVETEAFF. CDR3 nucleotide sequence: TGTGCCAGCAGCCCAAACCGGCCGGTGGAAACTGAAGCTTTCTTT.

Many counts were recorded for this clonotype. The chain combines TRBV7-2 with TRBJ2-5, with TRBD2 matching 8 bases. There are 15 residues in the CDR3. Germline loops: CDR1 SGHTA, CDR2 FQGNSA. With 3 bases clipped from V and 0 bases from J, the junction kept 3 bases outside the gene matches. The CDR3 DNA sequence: TGTGCCAGCAGCTTGTACGGGGGGGACCAAGAGACCCAGTACTTC. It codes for CASSLYGGDQETQYF.

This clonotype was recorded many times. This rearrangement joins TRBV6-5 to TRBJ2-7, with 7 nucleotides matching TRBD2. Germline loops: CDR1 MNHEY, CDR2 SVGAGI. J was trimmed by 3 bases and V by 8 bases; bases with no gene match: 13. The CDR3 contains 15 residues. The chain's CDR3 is CASQVMGGGNYEQYF. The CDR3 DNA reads TGTGCCAGCCAGGTTATGGGGGGAGGGAACTACGAGCAGTACTTC.

In DNA, the CDR3 is TGTGCCAGCAGCCGCCCGAGCGGGGGGGCGCACATCGGGGAGCTGTTTTTT. Protein sequence: CASSRPSGGAHIGELFF. The chain uses TRBV3-1 and TRBJ2-2, with TRBD2 matching over 10 bases. Germline values: CDR1 LGHDT, CDR2 YNNKEL (reference sequence). J lost 7 bases, V lost 4 bases, and 12 bases had no gene match. CDR3 length equals 17 residues.

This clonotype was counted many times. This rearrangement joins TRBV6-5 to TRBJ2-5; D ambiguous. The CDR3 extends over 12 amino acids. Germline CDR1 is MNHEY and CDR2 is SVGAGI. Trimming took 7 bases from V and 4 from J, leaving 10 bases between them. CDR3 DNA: TGTGCCAGCACCAACCCCTCAGAGACCCAGTACTTC. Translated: CASTNPSETQYF.

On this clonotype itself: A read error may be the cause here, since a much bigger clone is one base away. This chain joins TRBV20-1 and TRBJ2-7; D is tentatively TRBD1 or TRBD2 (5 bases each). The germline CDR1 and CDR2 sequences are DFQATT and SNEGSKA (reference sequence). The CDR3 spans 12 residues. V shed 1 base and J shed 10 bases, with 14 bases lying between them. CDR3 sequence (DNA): TGCAGTGCTAGAGGAGGGGCCGTCGATCAGTACTTC. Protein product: CSARGGAVDQYF.

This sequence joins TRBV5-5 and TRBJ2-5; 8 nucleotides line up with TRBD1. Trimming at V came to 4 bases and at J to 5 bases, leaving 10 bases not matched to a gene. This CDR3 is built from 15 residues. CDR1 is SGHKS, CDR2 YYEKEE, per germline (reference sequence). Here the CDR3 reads CASSPGGQGSETQYF. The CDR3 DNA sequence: TGTGCCAGCAGCCCCGGCGGACAGGGCAGTGAGACCCAGTACTTC.

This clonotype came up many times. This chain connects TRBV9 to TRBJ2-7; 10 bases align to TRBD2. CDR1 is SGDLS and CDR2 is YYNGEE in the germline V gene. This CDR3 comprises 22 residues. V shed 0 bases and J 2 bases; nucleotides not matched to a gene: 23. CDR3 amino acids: CASSVDLHCTPPTAGGTYEQYF. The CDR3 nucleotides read TGTGCCAGCAGCGTAGATCTCCATTGTACGCCTCCTACAGCGGGGGGGACCTACGAGCAGTACTTC.

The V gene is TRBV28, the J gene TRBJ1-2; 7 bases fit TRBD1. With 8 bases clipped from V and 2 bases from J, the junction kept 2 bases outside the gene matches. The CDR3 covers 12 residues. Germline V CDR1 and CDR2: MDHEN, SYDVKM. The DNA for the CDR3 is TGTGCCAGCTGGGACAGAAACTATGGCTACACCTTC. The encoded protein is CASWDRNYGYTF.

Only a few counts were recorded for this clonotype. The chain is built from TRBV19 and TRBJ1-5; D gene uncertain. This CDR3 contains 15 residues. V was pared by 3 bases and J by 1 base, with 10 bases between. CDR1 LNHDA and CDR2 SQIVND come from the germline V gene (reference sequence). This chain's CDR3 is CASSMEVRSNQPQHF. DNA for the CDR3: TGTGCCAGTAGTATGGAGGTTAGAAGCAATCAGCCCCAGCATTTT.

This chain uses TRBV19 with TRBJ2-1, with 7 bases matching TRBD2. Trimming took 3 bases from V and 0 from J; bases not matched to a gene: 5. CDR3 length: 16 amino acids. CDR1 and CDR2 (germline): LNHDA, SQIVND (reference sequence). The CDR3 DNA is TGTGCCAGTAGTATGCGGGGGTGGCGCTCCTACAATGAGCAGTTCTTC. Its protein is CASSMRGWRSYNEQFF. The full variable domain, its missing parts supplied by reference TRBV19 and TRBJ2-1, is DGGITQSPKYLFRKEGQNVTLSCEQNLNHDAMYWYRQDPGQGLRLIYYSQIVNDFQKGDIAEGYSVSREKKESFPLTVTSAQKNPTAFYLCASSMRGWRSYNEQFFGPGTRLTVL.